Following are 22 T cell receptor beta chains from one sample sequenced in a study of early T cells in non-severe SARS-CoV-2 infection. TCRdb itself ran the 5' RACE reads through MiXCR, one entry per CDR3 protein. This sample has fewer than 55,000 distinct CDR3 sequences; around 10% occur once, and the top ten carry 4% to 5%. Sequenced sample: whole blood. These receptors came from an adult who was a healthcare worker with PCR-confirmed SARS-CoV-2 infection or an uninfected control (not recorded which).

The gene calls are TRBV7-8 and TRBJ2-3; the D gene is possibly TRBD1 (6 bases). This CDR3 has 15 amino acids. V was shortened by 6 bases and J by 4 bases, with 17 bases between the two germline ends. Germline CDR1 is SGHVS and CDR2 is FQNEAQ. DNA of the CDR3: TGTGCCAGCAGGACACAGGGAGTTGAGGCAGATACGCAGTATTTT. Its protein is CASRTQGVEADTQYF. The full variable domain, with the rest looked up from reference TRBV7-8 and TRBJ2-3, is GAGVSQSPRYKVAKRGQDVALRCDPISGHVSLFWYQQALGQGPEFLTYFQNEAQLDKSGLPSDRFFAERPEGSVSTLKIQRTQQEDSAVYLCASRTQGVEADTQYFGPGTRLTVL.

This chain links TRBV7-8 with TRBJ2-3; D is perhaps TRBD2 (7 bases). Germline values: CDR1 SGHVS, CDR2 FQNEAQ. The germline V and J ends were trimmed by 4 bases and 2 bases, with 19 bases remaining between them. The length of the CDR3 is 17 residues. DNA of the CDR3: TGTGCCAGCAGCTCTTATGGGGGGGGCAGGCTCACAGATACGCAGTATTTT. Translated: CASSSYGGGRLTDTQYF.

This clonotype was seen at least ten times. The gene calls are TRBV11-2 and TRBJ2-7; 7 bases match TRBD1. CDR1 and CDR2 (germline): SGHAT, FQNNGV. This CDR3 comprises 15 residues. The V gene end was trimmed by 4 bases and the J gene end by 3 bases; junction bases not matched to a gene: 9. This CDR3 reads CASSSSTGFLYEQYF. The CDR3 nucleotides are TGTGCCAGCAGCTCATCGACAGGGTTTCTCTACGAGCAGTACTTC.

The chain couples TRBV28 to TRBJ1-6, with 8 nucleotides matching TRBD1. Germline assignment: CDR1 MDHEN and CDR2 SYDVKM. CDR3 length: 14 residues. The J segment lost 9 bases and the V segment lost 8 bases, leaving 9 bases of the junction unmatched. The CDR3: CASDRGTRSSPLHF. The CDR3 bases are TGTGCCAGCGACAGGGGCACTCGAAGTTCACCCCTCCACTTT.

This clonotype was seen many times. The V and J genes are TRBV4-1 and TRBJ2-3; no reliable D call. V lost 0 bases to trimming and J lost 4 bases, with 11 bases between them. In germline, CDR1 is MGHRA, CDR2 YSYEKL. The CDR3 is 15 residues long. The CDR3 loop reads CASSQDPNLADTQYF. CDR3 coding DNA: TGCGCCAGCAGCCAAGATCCAAATTTGGCAGATACGCAGTATTTT.

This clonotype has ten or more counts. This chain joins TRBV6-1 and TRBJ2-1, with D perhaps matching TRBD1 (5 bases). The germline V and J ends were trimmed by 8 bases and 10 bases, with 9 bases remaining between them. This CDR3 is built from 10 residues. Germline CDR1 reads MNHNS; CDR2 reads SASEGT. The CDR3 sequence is CASAQVEQFF. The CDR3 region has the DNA TGTGCCAGCGCACAGGTAGAGCAGTTCTTC.

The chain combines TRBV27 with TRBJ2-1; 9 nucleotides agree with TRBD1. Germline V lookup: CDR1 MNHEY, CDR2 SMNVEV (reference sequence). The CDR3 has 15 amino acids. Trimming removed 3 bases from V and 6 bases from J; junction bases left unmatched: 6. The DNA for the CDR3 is TGTGCCAGCAGTTTTGGACAGGGGCGATTCAATGAGCAGTTCTTC. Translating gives CASSFGQGRFNEQFF.

As DNA, the CDR3 is TGTGCCATCCGACAGGGGTTGGGAACAGATACGCAGTATTTT. This translates into CAIRQGLGTDTQYF. This rearrangement joins TRBV10-3 to TRBJ2-3; 8 positions match TRBD1. This CDR3 has 14 residues. The V and J ends lost 8 bases and 3 bases, in that order; junction bases with no gene match: 7. Germline values: CDR1 ENHRY, CDR2 SYGVKD.

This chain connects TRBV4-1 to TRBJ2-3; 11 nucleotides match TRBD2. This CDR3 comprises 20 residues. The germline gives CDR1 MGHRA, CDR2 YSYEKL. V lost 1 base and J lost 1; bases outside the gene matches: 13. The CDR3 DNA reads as TGCGCCAGCAGCCAAGTGGGCCTAGCGGGAGGACCCGACGGCACAGATACGCAGTATTTT. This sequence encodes CASSQVGLAGGPDGTDTQYF.

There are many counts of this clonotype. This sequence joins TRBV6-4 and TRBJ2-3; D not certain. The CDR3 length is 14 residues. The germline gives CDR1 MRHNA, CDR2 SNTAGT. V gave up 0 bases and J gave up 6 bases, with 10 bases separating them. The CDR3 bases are TGTGCCAGCAGTGACTCCAGTTTATCCGATACGCAGTATTTT. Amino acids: CASSDSSLSDTQYF.

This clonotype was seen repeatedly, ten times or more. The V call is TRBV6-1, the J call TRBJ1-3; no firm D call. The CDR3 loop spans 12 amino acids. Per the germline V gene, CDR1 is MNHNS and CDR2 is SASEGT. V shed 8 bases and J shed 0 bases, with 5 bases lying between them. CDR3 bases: TGTGCCAGCTTGTCCTCTGGAAACACCATATATTTT. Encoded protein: CASLSSGNTIYF.

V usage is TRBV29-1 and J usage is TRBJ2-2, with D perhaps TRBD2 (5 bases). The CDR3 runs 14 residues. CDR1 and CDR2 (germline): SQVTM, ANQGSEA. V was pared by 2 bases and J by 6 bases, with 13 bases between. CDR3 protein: CSVESGIRPGELFF. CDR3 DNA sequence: TGCAGCGTTGAATCGGGGATCAGGCCCGGGGAGCTGTTTTTT.

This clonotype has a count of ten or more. The CDR3 sequence is CASSLSTGEVSYGYTF. The CDR3, as DNA: TGTGCCAGCAGTTTATCCACAGGGGAAGTGAGCTATGGCTACACCTTC. J is TRBJ1-2 and V is TRBV27; 7 bases are shared with TRBD1. J was trimmed by 4 bases and V by 0 bases; bases with no gene match: 8. This CDR3 spans 16 amino acids. Germline V gene sequence: CDR1 MNHEY, CDR2 SMNVEV (reference sequence).

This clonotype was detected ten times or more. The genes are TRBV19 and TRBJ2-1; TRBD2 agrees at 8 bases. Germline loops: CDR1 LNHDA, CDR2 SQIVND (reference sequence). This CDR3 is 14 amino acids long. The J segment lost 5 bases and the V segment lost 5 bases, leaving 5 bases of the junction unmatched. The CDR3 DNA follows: TGTGCCAGTAGTGCACTAGCGGTACACAATGAGCAGTTCTTC. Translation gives CASSALAVHNEQFF.

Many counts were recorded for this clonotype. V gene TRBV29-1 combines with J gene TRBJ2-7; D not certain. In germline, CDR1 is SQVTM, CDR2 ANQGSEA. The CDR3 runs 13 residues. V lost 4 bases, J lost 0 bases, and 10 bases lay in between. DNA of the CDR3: TGCAGCGTTGTACAAGAGAACTCCTACGAGCAGTACTTC. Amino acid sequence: CSVVQENSYEQYF.

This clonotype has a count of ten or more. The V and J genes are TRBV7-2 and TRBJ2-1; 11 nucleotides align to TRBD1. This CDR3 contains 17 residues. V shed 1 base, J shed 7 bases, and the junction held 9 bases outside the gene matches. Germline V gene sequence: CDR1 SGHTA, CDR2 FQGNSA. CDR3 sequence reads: CASSLGPPDRGLNEQFF. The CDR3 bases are TGTGCCAGCAGCTTAGGGCCCCCGGACAGGGGGCTTAATGAGCAGTTCTTC.

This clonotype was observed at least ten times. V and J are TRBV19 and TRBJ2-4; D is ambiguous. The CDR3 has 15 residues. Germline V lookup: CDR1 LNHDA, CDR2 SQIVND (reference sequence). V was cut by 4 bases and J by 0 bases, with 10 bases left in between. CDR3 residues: CASSSGLLAKNIQYF. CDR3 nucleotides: TGTGCCAGTAGTAGCGGCCTGCTAGCCAAAAACATTCAGTACTTC.

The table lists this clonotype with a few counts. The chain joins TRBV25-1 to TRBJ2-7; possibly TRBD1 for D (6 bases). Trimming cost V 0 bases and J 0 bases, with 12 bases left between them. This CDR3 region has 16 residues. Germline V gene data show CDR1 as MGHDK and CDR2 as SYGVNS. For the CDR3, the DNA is TGTGCCAGCAGTGAATATGGTCAGGGGTCCTCCTACGAGCAGTACTTC. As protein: CASSEYGQGSSYEQYF.

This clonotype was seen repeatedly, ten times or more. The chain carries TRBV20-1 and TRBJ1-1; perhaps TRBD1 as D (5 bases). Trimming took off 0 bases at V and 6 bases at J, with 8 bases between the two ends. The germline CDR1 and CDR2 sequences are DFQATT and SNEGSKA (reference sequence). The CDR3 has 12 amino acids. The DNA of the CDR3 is TGCAGTGCTAGAGACAGGGTAGCTGAAGCTTTCTTT. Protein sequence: CSARDRVAEAFF.

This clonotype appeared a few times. The CDR3 loop is CSARDNGQGGQPQHF. The CDR3 DNA follows: TGCAGTGCTAGAGATAACGGGCAGGGAGGCCAGCCCCAGCATTTT. The chain combines TRBV20-1 with TRBJ1-5, with D perhaps TRBD1 (5 bases). Trimming took 0 bases from V and 7 from J, leaving 16 bases between them. The CDR3 runs to 15 residues. CDR1 is DFQATT, CDR2 SNEGSKA, per germline (reference sequence).

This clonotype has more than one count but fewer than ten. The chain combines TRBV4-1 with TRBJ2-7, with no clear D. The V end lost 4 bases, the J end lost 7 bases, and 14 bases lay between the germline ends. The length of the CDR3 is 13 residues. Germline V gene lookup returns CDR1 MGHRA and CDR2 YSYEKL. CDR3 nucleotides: TGCGCCAGCAGCCCGGCCGGGTCCCGGGAGCAGTACTTC. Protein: CASSPAGSREQYF.

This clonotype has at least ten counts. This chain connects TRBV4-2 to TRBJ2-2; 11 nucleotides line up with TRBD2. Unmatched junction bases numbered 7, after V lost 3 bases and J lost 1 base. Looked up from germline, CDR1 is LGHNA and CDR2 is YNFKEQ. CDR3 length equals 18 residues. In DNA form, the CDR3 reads TGTGCCAGCAGCCATCTCTCGACTAGCGGGGTGAACACCGGGGAGCTGTTTTTT. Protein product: CASSHLSTSGVNTGELFF.